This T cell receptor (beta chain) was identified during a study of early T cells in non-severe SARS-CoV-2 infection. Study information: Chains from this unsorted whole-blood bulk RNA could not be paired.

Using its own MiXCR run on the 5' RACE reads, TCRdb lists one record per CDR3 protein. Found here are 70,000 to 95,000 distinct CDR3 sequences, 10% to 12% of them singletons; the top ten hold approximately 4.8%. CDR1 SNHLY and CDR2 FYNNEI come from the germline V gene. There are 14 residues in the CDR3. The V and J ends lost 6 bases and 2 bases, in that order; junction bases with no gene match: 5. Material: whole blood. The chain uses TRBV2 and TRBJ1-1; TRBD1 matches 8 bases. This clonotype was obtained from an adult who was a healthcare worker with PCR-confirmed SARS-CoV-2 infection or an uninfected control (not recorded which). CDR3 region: CASREGQANTEAFF. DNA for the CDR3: TGTGCCAGCAGGGAGGGACAGGCAAACACTGAAGCTTTCTTT.